The following is a T cell receptor (beta chain) sequence with its context. The data belong to a study of blood T cell repertoires in COVID-19. In the study overall: PBMCs, B-cell-depleted T cells, or T cells provided the cDNA or gDNA that made up the material.

Per the authors' pipeline: By means of reference gene primer amplification, nucleated cell counts were estimated. TCRdb keeps only in-frame clones here, not all; method: immunoSEQ multiplex PCR. Clone size and the V and J calls come from that table; the DNA yielded D and trimming. The table has around 190,000 clones, about four fifths seen once. The sequencing input was peripheral blood. The TCR was taken from a woman aged 35 to 49 with COVID-19, enrolled during active disease.

DNA for the CDR3: TGTGCCAGCAGCTTGGGGCCAGGGGGCTTCCGGGAGCAGTACTTC. Amino acids: CASSLGPGGFREQYF. The V gene is TRBV27, the J gene TRBJ2-7; 8 nucleotides align to TRBD1. V was clipped by 6 bases and J by 7 bases; unmatched bases: 14. Germline lookup yields CDR1 MNHEY and CDR2 SMNVEV (reference sequence). The length of the CDR3 is 15 residues.